This T cell receptor (beta chain) was captured by sequencing in a study of blood T cell repertoires in COVID-19. Cohorts were assigned according to the clinical history that participants reported. From germline, CDR1 is SEHNR and CDR2 FQNEAQ (reference sequence). There are 12 residues in the CDR3. In the study's own analysis: For nucleated cells, counts were estimated from reference gene primer amplification. Here immunoSEQ multiplex PCR was the method, and the copy in TCRdb shows in-frame clones only, minus some. The V and J calls and clone size were taken over from that table, and D and trimming were inferred from the DNA. The sample shows some 200,000 clones, roughly 87% of them seen only once. As concerns this clone: A read error may produce the germline difference seen at one junction end.

The gene calls are TRBV7-9 and TRBJ2-4; 8 positions match TRBD2. This sequence was found in a woman aged 25 to 45 who had recovered from COVID-19. Specimen: PBMCs or T cells enriched from blood (not recorded which). CDR3 sequence (DNA): TGTGCCAGCAGCGACTCCCCGGGACTAGTGGGCTTC. It yields the protein CASSDSPGLVGF.